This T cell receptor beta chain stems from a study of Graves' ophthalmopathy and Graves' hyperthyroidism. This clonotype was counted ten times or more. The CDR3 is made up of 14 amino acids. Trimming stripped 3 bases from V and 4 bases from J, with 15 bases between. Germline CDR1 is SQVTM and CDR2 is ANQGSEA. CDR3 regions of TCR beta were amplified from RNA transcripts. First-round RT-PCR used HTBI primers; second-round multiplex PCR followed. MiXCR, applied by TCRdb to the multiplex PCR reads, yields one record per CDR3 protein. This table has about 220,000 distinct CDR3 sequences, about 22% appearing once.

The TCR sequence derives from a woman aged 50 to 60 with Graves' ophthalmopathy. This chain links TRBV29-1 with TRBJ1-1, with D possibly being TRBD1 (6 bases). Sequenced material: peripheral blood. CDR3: CSVDNSGGLTEAFF. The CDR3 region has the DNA TGCAGCGTTGATAATTCGGGGGGCCTCACTGAAGCTTTCTTT. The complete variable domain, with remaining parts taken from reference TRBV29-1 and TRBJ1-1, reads SAVISQKPSRDICQRGTSLTIQCQVDSQVTMMFWYRQQPGQSLTLIATANQGSEATYESGFVIDKFPISRPNLTFSTLTVSNMSPEDSSIYLCSVDNSGGLTEAFFGQGTRLTVV.